The sequence of this T cell receptor (beta chain) was determined in a study of patients and donors after allogeneic stem cell transplantation. From the RT-PCR reads, TCRdb called clonotypes with MiXCR, one entry per CDR3 protein. The data contain 40,000 to 45,000 distinct CDR3 sequences, over 25% of them singletons. Losses at the gene ends were 8 bases for V and 2 bases for J; bases not matched to a gene: 12. The CDR3 covers 15 residues. Germline assignment: CDR1 MDHEN and CDR2 SYDVKM. V and J are TRBV28 and TRBJ2-7; 7 nucleotides align to TRBD1. The TCR comes from a human donor who was either an allogeneic HSCT recipient or a stem cell or donor lymphocyte infusion donor (not recorded which). It is not recorded whose cells these are; they may come from a transplant donor. Input material: blood, either unsorted or a sorted T cell fraction (not recorded which). For the CDR3, the DNA is TGTGCCAGCGAAGAACTCGGAACAGGGGCCTACGAGCAGTACTTC. Translation: CASEELGTGAYEQYF.